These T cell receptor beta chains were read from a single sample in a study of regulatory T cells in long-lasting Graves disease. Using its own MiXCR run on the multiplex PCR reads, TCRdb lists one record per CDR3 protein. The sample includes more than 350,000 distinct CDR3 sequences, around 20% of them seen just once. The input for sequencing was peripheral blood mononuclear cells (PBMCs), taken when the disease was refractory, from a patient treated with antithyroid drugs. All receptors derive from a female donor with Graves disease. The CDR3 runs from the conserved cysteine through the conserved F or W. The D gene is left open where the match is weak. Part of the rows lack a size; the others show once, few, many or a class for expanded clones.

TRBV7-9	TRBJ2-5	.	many	TGTGCCAGCAGCCATGAGGAGGGGGAGACCCAGTACTTC	CASSHEEGETQYF
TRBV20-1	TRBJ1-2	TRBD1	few	TGCAGTGCTATTGGTGACAGGGGCGGCTATGGCTACACCTTC	CSAIGDRGGYGYTF
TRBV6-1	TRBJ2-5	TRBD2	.	TGTGCCAGCAGTGACGGGACTAGCGGGGGGGAGACCCAGTACTTC	CASSDGTSGGETQYF
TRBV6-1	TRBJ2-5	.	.	TGTGCCAGCATCACCTCGCTGGGAGGGGGAGAGACCCAGTACTTC	CASITSLGGGETQYF
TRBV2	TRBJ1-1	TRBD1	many	TGTGCCAGCCAGGTTCAGGGGGTCACTGAAGCTTTCTTT	CASQVQGVTEAFF
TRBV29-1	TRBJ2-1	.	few	TGCAGCGTTTTCTACAATGAGCAGTTCTTC	CSVFYNEQFF
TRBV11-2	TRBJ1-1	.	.	TGTGCCAGCAGCTTAGATCCAGAGGGTTCTGAAGCTTTCTTT	CASSLDPEGSEAFF
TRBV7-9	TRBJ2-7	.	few	TGTGCCAGCAGCTGGGGAGCGGTCTACGAGCAGTACTTC	CASSWGAVYEQYF
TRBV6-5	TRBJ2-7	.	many	TGTGCCAGCAGTTACAAGGACTCAACCTACGAGCAGTACTTC	CASSYKDSTYEQYF
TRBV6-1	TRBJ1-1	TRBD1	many	TGTGCCAGCAGGAGGACAGGGGGGATGAACACTGAAGCTTTCTTT	CASRRTGGMNTEAFF
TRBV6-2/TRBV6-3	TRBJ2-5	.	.	TGTGCCAGCGACCGTAGGGGGGAGGAAGAGACCCAGTACTTC	CASDRRGEEETQYF
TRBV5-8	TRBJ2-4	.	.	TGTGCCAGCAGCTTGGCAGGGCTGGACATTCAGTACTTC	CASSLAGLDIQYF
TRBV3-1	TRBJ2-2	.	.	TGTGCCAGCAGCCAATGGGGACCAGGGGCCGGGGAGCTGTTTTTT	CASSQWGPGAGELFF
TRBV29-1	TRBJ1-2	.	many	TGCAGCGTTGAAACTAACTATGGCTACACCTTC	CSVETNYGYTF
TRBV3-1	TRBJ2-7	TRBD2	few	TGTGCCAGCAGCCAAGCCCTTGGCGGGAGCTCCTACGAGCAGTACTTC	CASSQALGGSSYEQYF
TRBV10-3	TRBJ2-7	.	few	TGTGCCAGCACAGGTAGCGGAACCTACGAGCAGTACTTC	CASTGSGTYEQYF
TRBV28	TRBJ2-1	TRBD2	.	TGTGCCAGCAGTACCCCGGGACTAGCGGGAGAAGAGCAGTTCTTC	CASSTPGLAGEEQFF